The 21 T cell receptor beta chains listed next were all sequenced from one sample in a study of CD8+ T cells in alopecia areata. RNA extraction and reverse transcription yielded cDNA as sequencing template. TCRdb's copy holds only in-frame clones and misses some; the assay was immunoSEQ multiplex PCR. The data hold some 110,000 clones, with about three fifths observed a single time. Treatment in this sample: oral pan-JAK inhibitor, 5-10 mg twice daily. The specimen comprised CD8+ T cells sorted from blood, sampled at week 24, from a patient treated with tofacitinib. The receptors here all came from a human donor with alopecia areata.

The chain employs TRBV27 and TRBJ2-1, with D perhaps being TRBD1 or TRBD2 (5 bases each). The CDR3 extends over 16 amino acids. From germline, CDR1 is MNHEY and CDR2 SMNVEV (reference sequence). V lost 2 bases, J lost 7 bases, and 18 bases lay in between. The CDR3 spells CASSLRSGPGVNEQFF. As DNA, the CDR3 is TGTGCCAGCAGTTTACGTTCGGGACCGGGCGTAAATGAGCAGTTCTTC.

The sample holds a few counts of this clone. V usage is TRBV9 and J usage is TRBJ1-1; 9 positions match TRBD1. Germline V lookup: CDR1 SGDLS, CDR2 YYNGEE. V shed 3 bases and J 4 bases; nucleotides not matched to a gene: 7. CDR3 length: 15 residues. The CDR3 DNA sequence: TGTGCCAGCAGCGGTGGGACAGGGACCCCCACTGAAGCTTTCTTT. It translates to CASSGGTGTPTEAFF. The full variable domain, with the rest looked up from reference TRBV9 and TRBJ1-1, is DSGVTQTPKHLITATGQRVTLRCSPRSGDLSVYWYQQSLDQGLQFLIQYYNGEERAKGNILERFSAQQFPDLHSELNLSSLELGDSALYFCASSGGTGTPTEAFFGQGTRLTVV.

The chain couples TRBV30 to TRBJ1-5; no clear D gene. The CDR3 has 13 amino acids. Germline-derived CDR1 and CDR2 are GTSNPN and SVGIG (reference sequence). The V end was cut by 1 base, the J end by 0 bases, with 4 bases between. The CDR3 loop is CAWSDPSNQPQHF. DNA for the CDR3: TGTGCCTGGAGTGACCCTAGCAATCAGCCCCAGCATTTT.

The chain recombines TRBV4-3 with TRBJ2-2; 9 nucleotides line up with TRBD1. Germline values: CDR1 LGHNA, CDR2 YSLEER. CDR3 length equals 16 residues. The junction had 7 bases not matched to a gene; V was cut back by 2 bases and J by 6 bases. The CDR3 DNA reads TGCGCCAGCAGCCAATCAACAGGGGGCGAATCCGGGGAGCTGTTTTTT. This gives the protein CASSQSTGGESGELFF.

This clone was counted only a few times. In DNA form, the CDR3 reads TGTGCCTGGAGTGTACTCGGGGGCGTAGGGTCCTACGAGCAGTACTTC. It codes for CAWSVLGGVGSYEQYF. The rearrangement joins TRBV30 to TRBJ2-7; D may match TRBD1 or TRBD2 (6 bases each). V lost 0 bases and J lost 1, with 16 bases in between. The CDR3 sequence is 16 residues long. The V gene's germline CDR1 is GTSNPN and CDR2 SVGIG (reference sequence).

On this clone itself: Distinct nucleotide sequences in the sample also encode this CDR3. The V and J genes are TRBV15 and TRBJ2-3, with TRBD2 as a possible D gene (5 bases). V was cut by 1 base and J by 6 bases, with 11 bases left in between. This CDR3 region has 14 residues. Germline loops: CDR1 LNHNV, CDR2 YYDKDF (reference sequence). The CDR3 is CATSRVGSEDTQYF. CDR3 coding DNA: TGTGCCACCAGCAGAGTTGGTAGCGAGGATACGCAGTATTTT.

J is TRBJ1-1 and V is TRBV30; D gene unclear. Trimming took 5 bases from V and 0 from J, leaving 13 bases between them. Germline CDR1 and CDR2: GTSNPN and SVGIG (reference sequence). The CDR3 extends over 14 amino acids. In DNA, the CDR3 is TGTGCCTGGGGCCTCGAGGGCCTGAACACTGAAGCTTTCTTT. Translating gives CAWGLEGLNTEAFF.

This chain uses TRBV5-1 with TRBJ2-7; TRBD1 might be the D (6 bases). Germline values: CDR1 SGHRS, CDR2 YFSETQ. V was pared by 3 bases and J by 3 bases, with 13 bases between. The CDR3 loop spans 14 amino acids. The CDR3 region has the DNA TGCGCCAGCAGCTCATGGACAGACGGCTACGAGCAGTACTTC. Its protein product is CASSSWTDGYEQYF.

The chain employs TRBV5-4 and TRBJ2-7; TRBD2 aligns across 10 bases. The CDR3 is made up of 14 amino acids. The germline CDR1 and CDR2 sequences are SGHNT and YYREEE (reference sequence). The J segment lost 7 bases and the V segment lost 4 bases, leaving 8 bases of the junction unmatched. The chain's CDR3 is CASSRTSGEREQYF. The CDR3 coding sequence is TGTGCCAGCAGCCGTACTAGCGGGGAGAGAGAGCAGTACTTC.

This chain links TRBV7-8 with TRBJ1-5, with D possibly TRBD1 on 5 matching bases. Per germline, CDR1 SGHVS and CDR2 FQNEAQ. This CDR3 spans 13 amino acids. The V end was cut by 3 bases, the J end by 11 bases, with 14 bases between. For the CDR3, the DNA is TGTGCCAGCAGCTTTAGCGACAGTCCGTCCCAGCATTTT. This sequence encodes CASSFSDSPSQHF.

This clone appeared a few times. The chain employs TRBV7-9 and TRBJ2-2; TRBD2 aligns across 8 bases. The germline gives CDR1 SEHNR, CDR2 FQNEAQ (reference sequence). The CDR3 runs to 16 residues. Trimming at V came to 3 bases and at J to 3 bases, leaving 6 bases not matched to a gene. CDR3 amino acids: CASSFDAGGDTGELFF. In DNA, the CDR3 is TGTGCCAGCAGCTTTGACGCGGGGGGTGACACCGGGGAGCTGTTTTTT. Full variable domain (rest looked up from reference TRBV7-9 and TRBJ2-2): DTGVSQNPRHKITKRGQNVTFRCDPISEHNRLYWYRQTLGQGPEFLTYFQNEAQLEKSRLLSDRFSAERPKGSFSTLEIQRTEQGDSAMYLCASSFDAGGDTGELFFGEGSRLTVL.

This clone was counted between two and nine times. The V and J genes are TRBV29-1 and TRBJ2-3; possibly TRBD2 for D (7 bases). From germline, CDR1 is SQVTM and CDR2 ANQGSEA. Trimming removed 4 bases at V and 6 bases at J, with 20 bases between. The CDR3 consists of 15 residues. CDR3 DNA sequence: TGCAGCGTTGGGGTGGGCAGAGGGGGGGCCGATACGCAGTATTTT. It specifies CSVGVGRGGADTQYF.

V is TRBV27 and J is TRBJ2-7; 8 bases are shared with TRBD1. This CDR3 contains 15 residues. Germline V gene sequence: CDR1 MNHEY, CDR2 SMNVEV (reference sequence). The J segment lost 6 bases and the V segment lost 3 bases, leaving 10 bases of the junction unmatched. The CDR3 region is CASSFTGTGISEQYF. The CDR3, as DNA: TGTGCCAGCAGTTTTACCGGGACAGGTATCAGCGAGCAGTACTTC.

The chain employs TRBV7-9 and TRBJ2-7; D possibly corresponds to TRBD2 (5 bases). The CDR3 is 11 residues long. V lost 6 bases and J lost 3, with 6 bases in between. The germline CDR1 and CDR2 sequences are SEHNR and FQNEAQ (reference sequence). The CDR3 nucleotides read TGTGCCAGCAGGGGAGACTACGAGCAGTACTTC. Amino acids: CASRGDYEQYF.

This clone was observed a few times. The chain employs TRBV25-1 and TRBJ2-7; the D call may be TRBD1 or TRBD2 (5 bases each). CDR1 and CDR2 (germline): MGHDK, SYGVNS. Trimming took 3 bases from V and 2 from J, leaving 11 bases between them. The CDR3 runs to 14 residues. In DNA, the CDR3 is TGTGCCAGCAGTGAGTCGGGACGTACCTACGAGCAGTACTTC. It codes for CASSESGRTYEQYF.

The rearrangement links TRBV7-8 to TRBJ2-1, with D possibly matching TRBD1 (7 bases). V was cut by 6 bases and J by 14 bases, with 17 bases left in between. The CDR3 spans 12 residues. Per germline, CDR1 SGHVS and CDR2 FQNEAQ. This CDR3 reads CASSRGTAYEFF. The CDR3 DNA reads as TGTGCCAGCAGTCGCGGGACAGCCTACGAGTTCTTC.

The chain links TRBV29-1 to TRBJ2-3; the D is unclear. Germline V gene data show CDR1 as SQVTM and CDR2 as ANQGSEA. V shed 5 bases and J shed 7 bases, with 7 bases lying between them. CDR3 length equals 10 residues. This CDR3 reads CSVIGNTQYF. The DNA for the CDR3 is TGCAGCGTTATTGGGAATACGCAGTATTTT.

The CDR3 sequence is CASSLGWYYEQYF. The CDR3 DNA reads TGTGCCAGCAGTTTAGGGTGGTACTACGAGCAGTACTTC. The chain links TRBV27 to TRBJ2-7; D gene unclear. Trimming pared 2 bases from V and 3 bases from J, leaving 8 bases between. This CDR3 region has 13 residues. Germline CDR1 is MNHEY and CDR2 is SMNVEV (reference sequence).

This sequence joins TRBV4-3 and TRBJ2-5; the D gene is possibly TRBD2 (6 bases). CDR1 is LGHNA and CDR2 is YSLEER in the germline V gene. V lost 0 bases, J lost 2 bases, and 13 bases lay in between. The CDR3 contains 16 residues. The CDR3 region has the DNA TGCGCCAGCAGCCAAGATCAGAACGCGGGGCAAGAGACCCAGTACTTC. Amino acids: CASSQDQNAGQETQYF.

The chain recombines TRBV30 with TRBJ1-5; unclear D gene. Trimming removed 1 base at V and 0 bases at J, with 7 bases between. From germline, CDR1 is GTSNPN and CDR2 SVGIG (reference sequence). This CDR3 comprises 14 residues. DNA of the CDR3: TGTGCCTGGAGTGATGGTTATAGCAATCAGCCCCAGCATTTT. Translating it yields CAWSDGYSNQPQHF.

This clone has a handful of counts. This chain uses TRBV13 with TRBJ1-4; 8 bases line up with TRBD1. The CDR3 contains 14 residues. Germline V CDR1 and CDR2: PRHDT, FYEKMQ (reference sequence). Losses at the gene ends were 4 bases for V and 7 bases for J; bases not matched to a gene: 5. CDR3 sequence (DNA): TGTGCCAGCAGCTCCGGGACAGGACCTGAAAAACTGTTTTTT. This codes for CASSSGTGPEKLFF.